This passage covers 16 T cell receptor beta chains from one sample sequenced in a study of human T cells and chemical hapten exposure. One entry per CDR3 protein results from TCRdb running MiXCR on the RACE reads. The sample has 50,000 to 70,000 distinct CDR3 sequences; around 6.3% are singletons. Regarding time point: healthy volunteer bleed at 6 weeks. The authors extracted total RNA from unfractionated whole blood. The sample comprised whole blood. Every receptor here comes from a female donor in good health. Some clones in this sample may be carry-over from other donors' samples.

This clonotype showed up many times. The CDR3 DNA sequence: TGTGCCAGCAGGAGAGACAGGTCGATCTCCTACGAGCAGTACTTC. This sequence encodes CASRRDRSISYEQYF. The genes are TRBV6-2 or TRBV6-3 and TRBJ2-7, with D tentatively TRBD1 (6 bases). This CDR3 spans 15 amino acids. The V gene's germline CDR1 is MNHEY and CDR2 SVGEGT. Trimming cost V 6 bases and J 0 bases, with 15 bases left between them.

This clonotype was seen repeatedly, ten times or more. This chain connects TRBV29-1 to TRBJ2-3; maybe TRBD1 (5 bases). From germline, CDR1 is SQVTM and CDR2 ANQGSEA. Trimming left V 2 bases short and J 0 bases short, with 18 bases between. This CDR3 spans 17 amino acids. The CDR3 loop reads CSVESPAARVSTDTQYF. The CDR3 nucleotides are TGCAGCGTTGAAAGCCCGGCCGCCAGGGTTAGCACAGATACGCAGTATTTT.

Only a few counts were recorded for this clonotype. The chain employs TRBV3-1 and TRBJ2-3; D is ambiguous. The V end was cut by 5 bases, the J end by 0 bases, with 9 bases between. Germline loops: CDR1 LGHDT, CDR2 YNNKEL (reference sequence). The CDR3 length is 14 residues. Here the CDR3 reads CASSFTTSTDTQYF. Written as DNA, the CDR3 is TGTGCCAGCAGCTTTACGACTAGCACAGATACGCAGTATTTT.

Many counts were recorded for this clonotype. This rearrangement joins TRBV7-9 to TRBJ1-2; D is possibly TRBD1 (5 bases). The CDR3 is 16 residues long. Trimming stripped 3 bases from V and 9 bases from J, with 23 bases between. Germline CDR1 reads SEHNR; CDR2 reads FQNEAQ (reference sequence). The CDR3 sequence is CASSFSGRMTWGSYTF. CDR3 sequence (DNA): TGTGCCAGCAGCTTTTCGGGTCGGATGACATGGGGGAGCTACACCTTC.

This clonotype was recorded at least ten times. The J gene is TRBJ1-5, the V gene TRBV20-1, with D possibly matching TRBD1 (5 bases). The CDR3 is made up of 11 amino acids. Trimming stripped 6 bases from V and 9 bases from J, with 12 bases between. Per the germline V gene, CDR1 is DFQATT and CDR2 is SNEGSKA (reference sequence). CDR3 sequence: CSAGLLGPQHF. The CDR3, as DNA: TGCAGTGCGGGACTTTTGGGGCCCCAGCATTTT.

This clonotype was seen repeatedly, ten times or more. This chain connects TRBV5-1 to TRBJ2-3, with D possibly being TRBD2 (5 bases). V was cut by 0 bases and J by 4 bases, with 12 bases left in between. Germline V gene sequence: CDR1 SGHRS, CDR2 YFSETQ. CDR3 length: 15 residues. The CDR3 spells CASSLALREPDTQYF. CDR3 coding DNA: TGCGCCAGCAGCTTGGCCCTGAGGGAACCAGATACGCAGTATTTT. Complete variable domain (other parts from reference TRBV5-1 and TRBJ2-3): KAGVTQTPRYLIKTRGQQVTLSCSPISGHRSVSWYQQTPGQGLQFLFEYFSETQRNKGNFPGRFSGRQFSNSRSEMNVSTLELGDSALYLCASSLALREPDTQYFGPGTRLTVL.

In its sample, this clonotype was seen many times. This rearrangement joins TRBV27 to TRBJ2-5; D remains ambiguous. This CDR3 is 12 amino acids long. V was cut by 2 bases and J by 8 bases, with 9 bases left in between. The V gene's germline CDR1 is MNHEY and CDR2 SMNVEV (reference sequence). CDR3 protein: CASSLPSYTQYF. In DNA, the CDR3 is TGTGCCAGCAGTTTACCCTCCTACACCCAGTACTTC.

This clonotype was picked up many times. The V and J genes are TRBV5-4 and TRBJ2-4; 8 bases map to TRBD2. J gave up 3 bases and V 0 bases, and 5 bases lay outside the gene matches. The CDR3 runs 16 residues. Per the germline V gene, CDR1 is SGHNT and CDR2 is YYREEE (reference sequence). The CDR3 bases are TGTGCCAGCAGCTTGGGGAGCGGGGGTGACAAAAACATTCAGTACTTC. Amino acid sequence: CASSLGSGGDKNIQYF.

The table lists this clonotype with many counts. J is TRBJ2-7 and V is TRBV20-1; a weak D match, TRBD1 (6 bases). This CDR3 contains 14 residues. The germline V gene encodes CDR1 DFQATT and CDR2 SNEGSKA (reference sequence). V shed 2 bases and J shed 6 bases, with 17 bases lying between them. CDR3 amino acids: CSARKQGVRSEQYF. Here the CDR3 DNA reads TGCAGTGCTAGAAAACAGGGTGTCCGGAGCGAGCAGTACTTC.

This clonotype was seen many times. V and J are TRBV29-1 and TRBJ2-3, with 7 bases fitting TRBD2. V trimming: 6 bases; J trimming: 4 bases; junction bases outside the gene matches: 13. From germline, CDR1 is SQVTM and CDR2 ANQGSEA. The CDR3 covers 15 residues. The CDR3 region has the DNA TGCAGCGTCAAGCGGGGTAGCGGGTGGGCAGATACGCAGTATTTT. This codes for CSVKRGSGWADTQYF.

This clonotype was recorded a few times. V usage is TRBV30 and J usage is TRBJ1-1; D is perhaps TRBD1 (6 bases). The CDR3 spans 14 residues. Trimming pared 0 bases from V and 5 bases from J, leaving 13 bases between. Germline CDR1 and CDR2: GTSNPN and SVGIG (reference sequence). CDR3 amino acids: CAWSVRGAGTEAFF. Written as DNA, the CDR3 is TGTGCCTGGAGTGTAAGGGGGGCCGGGACTGAAGCTTTCTTT.

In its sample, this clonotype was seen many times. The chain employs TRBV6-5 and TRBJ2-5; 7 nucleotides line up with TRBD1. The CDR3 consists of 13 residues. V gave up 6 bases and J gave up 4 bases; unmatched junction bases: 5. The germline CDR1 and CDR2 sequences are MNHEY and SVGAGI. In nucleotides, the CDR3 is TGTGCCAGCAGCAGGGACAGAGGAGAGACCCAGTACTTC. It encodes CASSRDRGETQYF.

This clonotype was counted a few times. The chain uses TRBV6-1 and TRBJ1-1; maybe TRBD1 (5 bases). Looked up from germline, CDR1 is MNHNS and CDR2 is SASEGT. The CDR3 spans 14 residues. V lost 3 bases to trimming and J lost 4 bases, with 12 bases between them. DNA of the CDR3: TGTGCCAGCAGTGATAGAGGAAGGGGCACTGAAGCTTTCTTT. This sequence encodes CASSDRGRGTEAFF.

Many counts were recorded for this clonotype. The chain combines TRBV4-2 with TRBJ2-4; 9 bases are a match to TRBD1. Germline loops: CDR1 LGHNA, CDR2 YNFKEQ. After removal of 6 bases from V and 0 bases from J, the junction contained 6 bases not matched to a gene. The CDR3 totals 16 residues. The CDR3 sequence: CASSLGQGLAKNIQYF. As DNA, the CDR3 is TGTGCCAGCAGTCTTGGACAGGGGTTAGCCAAAAACATTCAGTACTTC.

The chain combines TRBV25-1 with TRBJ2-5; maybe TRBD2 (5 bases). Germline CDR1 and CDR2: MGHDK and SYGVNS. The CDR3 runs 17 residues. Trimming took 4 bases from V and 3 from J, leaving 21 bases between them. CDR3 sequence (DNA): TGTGCCAGCAGTGTCCCAACTTCCGGAGGTGTCAAAGAGACCCAGTACTTC. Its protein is CASSVPTSGGVKETQYF.

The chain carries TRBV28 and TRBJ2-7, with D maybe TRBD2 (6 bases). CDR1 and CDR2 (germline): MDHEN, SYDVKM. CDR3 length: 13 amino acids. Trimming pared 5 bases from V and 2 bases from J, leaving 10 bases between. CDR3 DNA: TGTGCCAGCAGTACTACTAGCACCTACGAGCAGTACTTC. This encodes CASSTTSTYEQYF.